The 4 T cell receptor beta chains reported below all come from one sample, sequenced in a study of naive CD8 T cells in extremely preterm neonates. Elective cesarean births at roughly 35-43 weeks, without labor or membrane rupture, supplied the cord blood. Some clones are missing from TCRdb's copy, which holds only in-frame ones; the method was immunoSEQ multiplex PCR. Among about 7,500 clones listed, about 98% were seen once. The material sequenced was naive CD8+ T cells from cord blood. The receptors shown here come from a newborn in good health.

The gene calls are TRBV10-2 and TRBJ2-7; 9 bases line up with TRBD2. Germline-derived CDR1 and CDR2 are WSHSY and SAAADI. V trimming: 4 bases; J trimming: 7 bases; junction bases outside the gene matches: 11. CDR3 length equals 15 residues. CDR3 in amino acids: CASSVGAGGLREQYF. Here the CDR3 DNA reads TGCGCCAGCAGTGTAGGCGCGGGGGGGCTAAGGGAGCAGTACTTC.

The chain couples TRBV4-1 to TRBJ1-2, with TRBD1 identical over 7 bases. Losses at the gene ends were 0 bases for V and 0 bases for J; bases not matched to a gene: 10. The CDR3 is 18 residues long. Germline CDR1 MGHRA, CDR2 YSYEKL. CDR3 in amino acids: CASSQEGAGGLPNYGYTF. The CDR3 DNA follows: TGCGCCAGCAGCCAAGAGGGGGCAGGGGGGCTTCCTAACTATGGCTACACCTTC.

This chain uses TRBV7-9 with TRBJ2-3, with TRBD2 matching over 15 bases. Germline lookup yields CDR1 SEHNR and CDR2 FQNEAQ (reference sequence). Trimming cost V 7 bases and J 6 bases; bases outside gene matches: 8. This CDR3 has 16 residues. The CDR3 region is CASIRTSGGAWDTQYF. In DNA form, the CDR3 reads TGTGCCAGCATAAGGACTAGCGGGGGGGCTTGGGATACGCAGTATTTT.

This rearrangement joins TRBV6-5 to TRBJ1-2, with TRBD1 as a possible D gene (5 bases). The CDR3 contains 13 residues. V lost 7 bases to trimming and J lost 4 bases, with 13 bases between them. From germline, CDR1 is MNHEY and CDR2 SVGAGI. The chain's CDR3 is CASTKGQLYGYTF. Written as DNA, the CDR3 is TGTGCCAGCACAAAGGGGCAGCTCTATGGCTACACCTTC.